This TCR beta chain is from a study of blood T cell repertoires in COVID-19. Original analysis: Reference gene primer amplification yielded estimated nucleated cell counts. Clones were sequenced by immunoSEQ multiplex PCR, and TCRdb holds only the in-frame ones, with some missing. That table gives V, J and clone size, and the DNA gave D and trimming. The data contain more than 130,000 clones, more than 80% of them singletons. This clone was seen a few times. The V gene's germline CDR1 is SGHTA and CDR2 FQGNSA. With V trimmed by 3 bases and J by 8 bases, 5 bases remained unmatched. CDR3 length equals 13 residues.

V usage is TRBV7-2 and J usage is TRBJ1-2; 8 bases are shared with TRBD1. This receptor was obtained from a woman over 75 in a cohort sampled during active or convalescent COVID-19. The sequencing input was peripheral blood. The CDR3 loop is CASSLGTGGGYTF. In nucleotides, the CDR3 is TGTGCCAGCAGCTTGGGGACAGGAGGGGGCTACACCTTC.